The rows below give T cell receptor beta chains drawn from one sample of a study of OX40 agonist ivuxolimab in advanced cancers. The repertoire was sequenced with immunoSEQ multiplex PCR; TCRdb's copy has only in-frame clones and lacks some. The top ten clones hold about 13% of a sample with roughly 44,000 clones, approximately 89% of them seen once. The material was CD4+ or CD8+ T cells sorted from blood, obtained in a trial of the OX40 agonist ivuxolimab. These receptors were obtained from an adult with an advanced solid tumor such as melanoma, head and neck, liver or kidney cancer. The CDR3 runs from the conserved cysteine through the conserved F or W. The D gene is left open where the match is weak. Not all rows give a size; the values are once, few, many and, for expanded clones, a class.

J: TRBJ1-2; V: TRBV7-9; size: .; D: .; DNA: TGTGCCAGCAGCCCGGGGACACCCAACCTAAAGGGCTACACCTTC; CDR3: CASSPGTPNLKGYTF
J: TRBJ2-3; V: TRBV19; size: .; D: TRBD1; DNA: TGTGCCACCACAGGGGTTTGGACAGATACGCAGTATTTT; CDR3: CATTGVWTDTQYF
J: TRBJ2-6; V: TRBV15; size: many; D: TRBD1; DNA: TGTGCCACCAGCACAGATCTAGAGGGGGCGGGGGCCAACGTCCTGACTTTC; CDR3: CATSTDLEGAGANVLTF
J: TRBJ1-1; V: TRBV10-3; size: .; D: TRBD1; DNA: TGTGCCATCAGTGAGGGGGACAGGAAACCTGAAGCTTTCTTT; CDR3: CAISEGDRKPEAFF
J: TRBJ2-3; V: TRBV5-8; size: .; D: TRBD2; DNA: TGTGCCAGCAGCTTGTACGCGCGGGGGGCCACAGATACGCAGTATTTT; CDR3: CASSLYARGATDTQYF
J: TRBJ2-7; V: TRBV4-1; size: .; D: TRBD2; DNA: TGCGCCAGCAGCCAATTGTGGGGGGGATTCTCCTACGAGCAGTACTTC; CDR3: CASSQLWGGFSYEQYF
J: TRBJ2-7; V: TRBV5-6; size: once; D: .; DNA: TGTGCCAGCAGCTTCCGACCTTACGAGCAGTACTTC; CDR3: CASSFRPYEQYF
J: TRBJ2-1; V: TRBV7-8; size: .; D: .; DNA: TGTGCCAGCAGCTTCGGGAAGAATGAGCAGTTCTTC; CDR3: CASSFGKNEQFF
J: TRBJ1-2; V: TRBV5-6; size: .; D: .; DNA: TGTGCCAGCAGCTTGACAGAGGAAGCTAACTATGGCTACACCTTC; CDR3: CASSLTEEANYGYTF
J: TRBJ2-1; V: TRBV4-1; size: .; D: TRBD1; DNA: TGCGCCAGCAGCCTATTGATACAGGGGGCGCGTGAGCAGTTCTTC; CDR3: CASSLLIQGAREQFF
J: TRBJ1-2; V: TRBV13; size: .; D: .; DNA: TGTGCCAGCAGCTTAGGGTTTGGCAGGGACAACTGGAGGCGGACCTTC; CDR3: CASSLGFGRDNWRRTF
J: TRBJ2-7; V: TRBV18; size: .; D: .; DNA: TGTGCCAGCTCACCGAGACAGGTTTCCTACGAGCAGTACTTC; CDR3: CASSPRQVSYEQYF
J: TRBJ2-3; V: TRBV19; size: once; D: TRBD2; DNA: TGTGCCAGTAGTCCCTGGGGTAGCGGGGGGCGCACAGATACGCAGTATTTT; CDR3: CASSPWGSGGRTDTQYF
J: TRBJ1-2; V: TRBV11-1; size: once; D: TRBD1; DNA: TGTGCCAGCAGCTTAGGGACAGGTTATGGCTACACCTTC; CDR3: CASSLGTGYGYTF
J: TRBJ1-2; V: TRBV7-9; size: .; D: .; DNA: TGTGCCAGCAGCTTAGGGTACAGGGATTCGCAAGGCTACACCTTC; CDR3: CASSLGYRDSQGYTF
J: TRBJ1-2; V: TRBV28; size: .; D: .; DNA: TGTGCCGCGACGGGGAGCTATGGCTACACCTTC; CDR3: CAATGSYGYTF
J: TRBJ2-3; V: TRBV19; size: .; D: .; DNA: TGTGCCAGTAGTATATTTGTATCTACAGATACGCAGTATTTT; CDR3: CASSIFVSTDTQYF
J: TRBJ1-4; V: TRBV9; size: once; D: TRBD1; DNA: TGTGCCAGCAGCGTAGAGGGGACAGGGGATGAAAAACTGTTTTTT; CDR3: CASSVEGTGDEKLFF
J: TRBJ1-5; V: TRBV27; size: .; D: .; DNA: TGTGCCAGCAGTATGGTAGGGGGGGCGCTTGGTCAGCCCCAGCATTTT; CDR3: CASSMVGGALGQPQHF
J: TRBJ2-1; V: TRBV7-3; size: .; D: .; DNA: TGTGCCAGCAGCTTGGGGTTAGGGAATGAGCAGTTCTTC; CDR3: CASSLGLGNEQFF
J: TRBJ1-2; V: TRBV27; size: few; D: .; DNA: TGTGCCAGCAGCCTCTCGGGGATTCGGGGAGGCTACACCTTC; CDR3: CASSLSGIRGGYTF
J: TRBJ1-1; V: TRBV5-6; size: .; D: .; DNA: TGTGCCAGCAGCTTGGGACAGAGGCGAAGGACTGAAGCTTTCTTT; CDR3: CASSLGQRRRTEAFF
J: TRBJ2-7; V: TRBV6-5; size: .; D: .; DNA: TGTGCCAGCAGTTCTACAGGGTGGGAGCAGTACTTC; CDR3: CASSSTGWEQYF
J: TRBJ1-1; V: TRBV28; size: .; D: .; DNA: TGTGCCAGCAGCTTTAAGGTGAACACTGAAGCTTTCTTT; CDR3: CASSFKVNTEAFF
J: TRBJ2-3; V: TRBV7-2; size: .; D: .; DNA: TGTGCCAGCAGCTTAGAGGTCAGGGGAAATACGCAGTATTTT; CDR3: CASSLEVRGNTQYF
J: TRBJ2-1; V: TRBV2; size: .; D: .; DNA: TGTGCCAGCAACCACAGACAGACCGACAATGAGCAGTTCTTC; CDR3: CASNHRQTDNEQFF
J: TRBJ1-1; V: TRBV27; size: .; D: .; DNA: TGTGCCAGCAGTTTTCAGGACATGAACACTGAAGCTTTCTTT; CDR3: CASSFQDMNTEAFF
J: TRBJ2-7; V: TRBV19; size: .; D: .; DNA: TGTGCCAGTAGTTTGGGGGGCTTAACCTACGAGCAGTACTTC; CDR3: CASSLGGLTYEQYF
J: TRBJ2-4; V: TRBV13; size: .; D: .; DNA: TGTGCCAGCAGCCCAGACATCAGCGACATTCAGTACTTC; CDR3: CASSPDISDIQYF
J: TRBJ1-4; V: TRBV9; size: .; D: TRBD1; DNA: TGTGCCAGCAGCCCCGGGACAGGGTTTACAACTAATGAAAAACTGTTTTTT; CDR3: CASSPGTGFTTNEKLFF
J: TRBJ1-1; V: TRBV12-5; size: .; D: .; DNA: TGTGCTAGTGGTTTGTGGGGGTTAAGGAACACTGAAGCTTTCTTT; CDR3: CASGLWGLRNTEAFF
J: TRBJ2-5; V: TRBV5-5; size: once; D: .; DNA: TGTGCCAGCAGCCCCCTACGGGAGAGGGAGACCCAGTACTTC; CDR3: CASSPLRERETQYF
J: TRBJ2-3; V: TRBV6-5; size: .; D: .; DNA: TGTGCCAGCAGTTACTCTTTGCTGGGGGGTAGAGATACGCAGTATTTT; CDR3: CASSYSLLGGRDTQYF
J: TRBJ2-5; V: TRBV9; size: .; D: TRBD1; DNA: TGTGCCAGCAGCGCTTCGGGACAGGGTAAGGCGGGACAGGAGACCCAGTACTTC; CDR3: CASSASGQGKAGQETQYF
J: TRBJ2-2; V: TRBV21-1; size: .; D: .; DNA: TGTGCCAGCAGCAAAGTTTTTGGGGGTATCGGGGAGCTGTTTTTT; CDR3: CASSKVFGGIGELFF
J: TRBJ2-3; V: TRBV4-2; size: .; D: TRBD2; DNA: TGTGCCAGCAGCAACCCTCACAGCGGGGGGCCAGATACGCAGTATTTT; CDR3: CASSNPHSGGPDTQYF
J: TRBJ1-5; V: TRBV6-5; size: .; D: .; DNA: TGTGCCAGCAGGGGGGGAGGATCCCAGCCCCAGCATTTT; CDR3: CASRGGGSQPQHF
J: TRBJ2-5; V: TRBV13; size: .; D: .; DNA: TGTGCCAGCAGCCCAACCCTAGAAGAGACCCAGTACTTC; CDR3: CASSPTLEETQYF
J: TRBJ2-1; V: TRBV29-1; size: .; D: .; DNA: TGCAGCGTCGTGGCGAGAAATGAGCAGTTCTTC; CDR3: CSVVARNEQFF
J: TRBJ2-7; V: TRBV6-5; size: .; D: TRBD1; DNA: TGTGCCAGCAGTTCGACAGGGGCGGGGGAGCAGTACTTC; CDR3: CASSSTGAGEQYF
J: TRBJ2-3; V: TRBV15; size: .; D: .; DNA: TGTGCCACCAGCTCCTCTGAAGCCTGGGGGGGCACAGATACGCAGTATTTT; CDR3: CATSSSEAWGGTDTQYF
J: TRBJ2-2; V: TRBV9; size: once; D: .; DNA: TGTGCCAGCAGCGTAGCGGCCGGGGAGCTGTTTTTT; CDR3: CASSVAAGELFF
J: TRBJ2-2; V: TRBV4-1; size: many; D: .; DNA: TGCGCCAGCAGCCAAGAGAGAGGTTTTCAGAACACCGGGGAGCTGTTTTTT; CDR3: CASSQERGFQNTGELFF
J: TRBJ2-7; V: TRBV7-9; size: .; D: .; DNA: TGTGCCAGCAGCACACATGGCCGCCGGACGGAGGAATACGAGCAGTACTTC; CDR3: CASSTHGRRTEEYEQYF
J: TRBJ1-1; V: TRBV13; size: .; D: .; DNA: TGTGCCAGCAGGGCTCGCGTGGGAATGAACACTGAAGCTTTCTTT; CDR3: CASRARVGMNTEAFF
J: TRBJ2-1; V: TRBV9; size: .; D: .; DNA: TGTGCCAGCAGCGTAGTAAAAGGGTGGGAGCAGTTCTTC; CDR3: CASSVVKGWEQFF
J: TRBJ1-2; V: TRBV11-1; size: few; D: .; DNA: TGTGCCAGCAGCCTAGGAGGGTTGTCTGACTACACCTTC; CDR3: CASSLGGLSDYTF